The source of this TCR beta chain is a study of T cells in Graves' hyperthyroidism and ophthalmopathy. Study outcomes and limitations: Ophthalmopathy was told apart from stable hyperthyroidism by a 13 V-J model. Also found in blood were most expanded thyroid clonotypes above 0.001.

This clonotype was seen at least ten times. The antigen is unknown. TCR beta CDR3 sequences were amplified from RNA transcripts. The study used the HTBI primer set for a first-round RT-PCR of the TCR CDR3. Using its own MiXCR run on the multiplex PCR reads, TCRdb lists one record per CDR3 protein. The table shows 300,000 to 450,000 distinct CDR3 sequences, with less than 20% occurring only once. Germline-derived CDR1 and CDR2 are DFQATT and SNEGSKA (reference sequence). Trimming left V 5 bases short and J 0 bases short, with 19 bases between. This CDR3 comprises 16 residues. Clinical symptoms, serum thyroxine, TRAb, thyroid ultrasound and orbital computed tomography informed diagnoses. Source material for PBMCs was 10 ml fresh peripheral blood.

This TCR was recovered from a woman aged 40 to 50 with Graves' ophthalmopathy. V usage is TRBV20-1 and J usage is TRBJ2-5; tentatively, D is TRBD2 (5 bases). Source material: blood. In DNA, the CDR3 is TGCAGTGCTGTAAGACACCCGGCGGACTACCAAGAGACCCAGTACTTC. Translated: CSAVRHPADYQETQYF.